The T cell receptor (beta chain) under discussion was sequenced for a study of T cells in Graves' hyperthyroidism and ophthalmopathy. Template material for amplifying TCR beta CDR3 regions consisted of RNA transcripts. An initial round of RT-PCR targeting the TCR CDR3 relied on the HTBI primer set. TCRdb used MiXCR to reprocess the multiplex PCR reads, holding one entry per CDR3 protein. The sample lists a few hundred thousand distinct CDR3 sequences; approximately 15% were seen once. Uncontrolled infection, other autoimmune disease, pregnancy or lactation led to exclusion. About 10 ml fresh peripheral blood yielded the PBMCs. The CDR3 consists of 17 residues. V lost 4 bases and J 0 bases, leaving 16 bases between the germline ends. The germline CDR1 and CDR2 sequences are DFQATT and SNEGSKA (reference sequence).

Sequenced sample: blood. This receptor was taken from a woman in her twenties or thirties with Graves' hyperthyroidism. This rearrangement joins TRBV20-1 to TRBJ1-6; D might be TRBD1 (5 bases). The CDR3 region is CSANGGSGSSYNSPLHF. Written as DNA, the CDR3 is TGCAGTGCTAATGGGGGTTCGGGGAGCTCCTATAATTCACCCCTCCACTTT.